These 29 T cell receptor beta chains came from one sample sequenced in a study of graft-versus-host responses after intestinal transplantation. Their recognized antigens are unknown. Sequenced by immunoSEQ multiplex PCR; TCRdb stores in-frame clones only, minus some. This sample has over 75,000 clones, with roughly nine tenths found just once. The material sequenced was unstimulated CD4+ T cells sorted from spleen or lymph node cells, taken before intestinal transplant. Receptor source: a human donor who received an intestinal transplant.

This clone was counted a single time. The rearrangement links TRBV11-2 to TRBJ2-7, with TRBD1 identical over 8 bases. Germline-derived CDR1 and CDR2 are SGHAT and FQNNGV. Trimming at V came to 1 base and at J to 2 bases, leaving 4 bases not matched to a gene. The CDR3 has 15 residues. The CDR3 here is CASSLGGTGAYEQYF. Here the CDR3 DNA reads TGTGCCAGCAGCTTAGGGGGGACAGGAGCCTACGAGCAGTACTTC.

The chain carries TRBV6-5 and TRBJ2-7; 13 positions agree with TRBD2. Germline lookup yields CDR1 MNHEY and CDR2 SVGAGI. The trim removed 6 bases at V and 9 bases at J, leaving 11 bases unmatched. The CDR3 is 15 amino acids. The chain's CDR3 is CASRTGTSGTTRQYF. In DNA form, the CDR3 reads TGTGCCAGCAGGACCGGGACTAGCGGGACCACCCGGCAGTACTTC.

This chain connects TRBV5-4 to TRBJ2-3; D remains ambiguous. V was shortened by 4 bases and J by 1 base, with 19 bases between the two germline ends. The CDR3 has 17 amino acids. Looked up from germline, CDR1 is SGHNT and CDR2 is YYREEE (reference sequence). The CDR3 protein is CASSRPDSPDGTDTQYF. The CDR3 DNA sequence: TGTGCCAGCAGCCGTCCTGACTCGCCTGATGGCACAGATACGCAGTATTTT. The whole variable domain, remainder taken from reference TRBV5-4 and TRBJ2-3, is ETGVTQSPTHLIKTRGQQVTLRCSSQSGHNTVSWYQQALGQGPQFIFQYYREEENGRGNFPPRFSGLQFPNYSSELNVNALELDDSALYLCASSRPDSPDGTDTQYFGPGTRLTVL.

V gene TRBV15 combines with J gene TRBJ2-7, with TRBD2 matching 9 bases. V dropped 0 bases and J dropped 2; count of bases not matched to a gene: 2. Germline V gene sequence: CDR1 LNHNV, CDR2 YYDKDF (reference sequence). The CDR3 is 15 amino acids. DNA of the CDR3: TGTGCCACCAGCAGAGACGCGGGAGGGCCCTACGAGCAGTACTTC. This translates into CATSRDAGGPYEQYF.

The chain employs TRBV28 and TRBJ2-1; 10 bases are a match to TRBD2. Germline CDR1 reads MDHEN; CDR2 reads SYDVKM. V was clipped by 8 bases and J by 3 bases; unmatched bases: 4. The CDR3 contains 14 residues. The CDR3 loop reads CASGLAGVYNEQFF. CDR3 in DNA: TGTGCCAGCGGGCTAGCGGGAGTCTACAATGAGCAGTTCTTC.

The V call is TRBV2, the J call TRBJ2-7; 7 bases align to TRBD1. The V and J ends lost 2 bases and 3 bases, in that order; junction bases with no gene match: 13. Germline V CDR1 and CDR2: SNHLY, FYNNEI. The CDR3 has 17 amino acids. The CDR3 region has the DNA TGTGCCAGCAGTGAAAGAGGGGGCAGTGGCTCTCTCTACGAGCAGTACTTC. Encoded protein: CASSERGGSGSLYEQYF.

This clone was recorded once. The chain carries TRBV10-2 and TRBJ2-1, with TRBD1 matching over 7 bases. Germline CDR1 and CDR2: WSHSY and SAAADI. After removal of 10 bases from V and 4 bases from J, the junction contained 10 bases not matched to a gene. The CDR3 extends over 14 amino acids. The CDR3: CATRGTADYNEQFF. DNA of the CDR3: TGCGCCACCAGAGGGACAGCCGATTACAATGAGCAGTTCTTC.

The chain is built from TRBV30 and TRBJ1-5, with TRBD1 matching over 12 bases. Per the germline V gene, CDR1 is GTSNPN and CDR2 is SVGIG (reference sequence). The CDR3 extends over 14 amino acids. V lost 1 base and J lost 7; bases outside the gene matches: 2. The CDR3 bases are TGTGCCTGGAGTGGGGGACAGGGGGCCCAGCCCCAGCATTTT. This sequence encodes CAWSGGQGAQPQHF. Full variable domain (rest looked up from reference TRBV30 and TRBJ1-5): SQTIHQWPATLVQPVGSPLSLECTVEGTSNPNLYWYRQAAGRGLQLLFYSVGIGQISSEVPQNLSASRPQDRQFILSSKKLLLSDSGFYLCAWSGGQGAQPQHFGDGTRLSIL.

The V call is TRBV2, the J call TRBJ2-7; 8 bases line up with TRBD1. CDR3 length equals 15 residues. The J segment lost 2 bases and the V segment lost 2 bases, leaving 5 bases of the junction unmatched. The germline V gene has CDR1 SNHLY and CDR2 FYNNEI. The CDR3 region is CASSESGTGPYEQYF. DNA for the CDR3: TGTGCCAGCAGTGAATCCGGGACAGGCCCCTACGAGCAGTACTTC.

The chain carries TRBV11-1 and TRBJ1-1; 7 bases match TRBD1. Germline V gene lookup returns CDR1 SGHAT and CDR2 FQDESV (reference sequence). V lost 5 bases to trimming and J lost 0 bases; unmatched junction nucleotides: 6. This CDR3 has 15 amino acids. CDR3 residues: CASSPSGTVNTEAFF. CDR3 DNA sequence: TGTGCCAGCAGCCCCTCCGGGACAGTGAACACTGAAGCTTTCTTT.

The chain recombines TRBV5-4 with TRBJ2-3; perhaps TRBD1 as D (8 bases). Per germline, CDR1 SGHNT and CDR2 YYREEE (reference sequence). This CDR3 has 17 residues. The ends were cut back, 0 bases at V and 1 base at J, with 15 bases in the middle. The chain's CDR3 is CASSLAQGGSGTDTQYF. DNA for the CDR3: TGTGCCAGCAGCTTGGCACAGGGGGGGAGTGGCACAGATACGCAGTATTTT.

The rearrangement joins TRBV28 to TRBJ2-2; TRBD2 aligns across 9 bases. The CDR3 is 16 residues long. V dropped 6 bases and J dropped 2; count of bases not matched to a gene: 7. CDR1 and CDR2 (germline): MDHEN, SYDVKM. The CDR3 coding sequence is TGTGCCAGCAGCCGCGGGAGGGATAGTAACACCGGGGAGCTGTTTTTT. The encoded protein is CASSRGRDSNTGELFF.

The chain joins TRBV5-1 to TRBJ2-1; 10 bases are a match to TRBD2. Germline lookup yields CDR1 SGHRS and CDR2 YFSETQ. The CDR3 extends over 16 amino acids. J was trimmed by 6 bases and V by 4 bases; bases with no gene match: 10. The CDR3 is CASSPGDLAGVNEQFF. The CDR3 DNA follows: TGCGCCAGCAGCCCGGGTGACCTAGCGGGAGTCAATGAGCAGTTCTTC.

The gene calls are TRBV2 and TRBJ2-1; 7 nucleotides match TRBD2. The V gene's germline CDR1 is SNHLY and CDR2 FYNNEI. CDR3 length equals 14 residues. V trimming: 6 bases; J trimming: 9 bases; junction bases outside the gene matches: 11. The CDR3 region has the DNA TGTGCCAGCAGGAGCGGGACTCTCAATACTGAGCAGTTCTTC. Its protein is CASRSGTLNTEQFF.

J is TRBJ2-7 and V is TRBV2; D uncertain. This CDR3 is built from 12 residues. Germline values: CDR1 SNHLY, CDR2 FYNNEI. Trimming shortened V by 6 bases and J by 0 bases, and 6 bases separated the two germline ends. The chain's CDR3 is CASRAVSYEQYF. CDR3 DNA: TGTGCCAGCAGAGCTGTCTCCTACGAGCAGTACTTC.

The chain carries TRBV5-6 and TRBJ1-2; tentatively, D is TRBD1 (5 bases). Germline V CDR1 and CDR2: SGHDT, YYEEEE. The CDR3 is 13 residues long. V lost 3 bases, J lost 5 bases, and 11 bases lay in between. The chain's CDR3 is CASSSDRQYGYTF. The CDR3 DNA reads TGTGCCAGCAGCTCGGATCGACAGTATGGCTACACCTTC.

The chain links TRBV5-1 to TRBJ2-7; 9 nucleotides match TRBD1. Germline assignment: CDR1 SGHRS and CDR2 YFSETQ. The CDR3 has 14 amino acids. V lost 4 bases and J lost 2; bases outside the gene matches: 4. CDR3: CASSPDRGAYEQYF. The DNA for the CDR3 is TGCGCCAGCAGCCCCGACAGGGGGGCCTACGAGCAGTACTTC.

The genes are TRBV6-6 and TRBJ1-5; no firm D call. The V gene's germline CDR1 is MNHNY and CDR2 SVGAGI (reference sequence). V gave up 3 bases and J gave up 0 bases, with 12 bases separating them. The CDR3 covers 16 residues. The CDR3 reads CASSYGTANSNQPQHF. The CDR3 DNA follows: TGTGCCAGCAGTTATGGAACAGCTAATAGCAATCAGCCCCAGCATTTT.

V usage is TRBV19 and J usage is TRBJ2-7; 7 nucleotides match TRBD1. J lost 3 bases, V lost 1 base, and 3 bases had no gene match. Germline V gene data show CDR1 as LNHDA and CDR2 as SQIVND (reference sequence). This CDR3 is built from 14 residues. CDR3 loop: CASSIVGQRYEQYF. Here the CDR3 DNA reads TGTGCCAGTAGTATAGTGGGACAGCGCTACGAGCAGTACTTC.

The chain joins TRBV10-2 to TRBJ2-5, with TRBD1 as a possible D gene (6 bases). The assigned J gene may be wrong: the sequence end matches TRBJ2-7 better. CDR3 length: 14 residues. Germline loops: CDR1 WSHSY, CDR2 SAAADI. CDR3 DNA sequence: TGCGCCAGCAGCGGGACAACGCTCTCTAACGAGCAGTACTTC. It codes for CASSGTTLSNEQYF.

This clone was counted once. The J gene is TRBJ1-4, the V gene TRBV4-1; 11 bases align to TRBD1. The CDR3 runs to 15 residues. Trimming cost V 2 bases and J 8 bases; bases outside gene matches: 4. CDR1 is MGHRA, CDR2 YSYEKL, per germline. The CDR3 DNA reads TGCGCCAGCAGCCAAACAGGGACAGGGGGAGAAAAACTGTTTTTT. Protein sequence: CASSQTGTGGEKLFF.

The chain joins TRBV11-2 to TRBJ1-3, with 8 bases matching TRBD1. CDR3 length equals 16 residues. Germline V CDR1 and CDR2: SGHAT, FQNNGV. After removal of 3 bases from V and 7 bases from J, the junction contained 11 bases not matched to a gene. The CDR3 sequence: CASSFGRTGLPNTIYF. The CDR3 DNA is TGTGCCAGCAGCTTTGGTAGGACAGGGCTTCCGAACACCATATATTTT.

This chain links TRBV6-1 with TRBJ2-7; possible D gene TRBD2, 6 bases. Germline values: CDR1 MNHNS, CDR2 SASEGT. Trimming pared 8 bases from V and 2 bases from J, leaving 19 bases between. The CDR3 is 15 residues long. The CDR3 DNA reads as TGTGCCAGCGCCGATGACCGGGACTTCACCTACGAGCAGTACTTC. As protein: CASADDRDFTYEQYF.

The CDR3 is CASSLLGLAGQETQYF. The CDR3 DNA reads as TGTGCCAGCAGCTTACTGGGACTAGCGGGACAAGAGACCCAGTACTTC. The V gene is TRBV11-2, the J gene TRBJ2-5; 13 bases agree with TRBD2. CDR1 is SGHAT and CDR2 is FQNNGV in the germline V gene. V shed 2 bases and J 2 bases; nucleotides not matched to a gene: 2. The CDR3 consists of 16 residues.

CDR3 DNA: TGTGCCAGCAGCGCAACTAGCGGGGGGGCGTATGAGCAGTTCTTC. This translates into CASSATSGGAYEQFF. The rearrangement links TRBV2 to TRBJ2-1, with 13 bases lining up with TRBD2. CDR3 length: 15 residues. Per the germline V gene, CDR1 is SNHLY and CDR2 is FYNNEI. The V and J ends lost 6 bases and 8 bases, in that order; junction bases with no gene match: 7.

J is TRBJ2-2 and V is TRBV19; D might be TRBD2 (6 bases). From germline, CDR1 is LNHDA and CDR2 SQIVND (reference sequence). The CDR3 runs 13 residues. V was pared by 3 bases and J by 5 bases, with 7 bases between. CDR3 DNA: TGTGCCAGTAGTATCGGGGGTACCGGGGAGCTGTTTTTT. Its translation is CASSIGGTGELFF.

In its sample, this clone was seen a few times. V gene TRBV2 combines with J gene TRBJ1-3; D ambiguous. CDR1 is SNHLY, CDR2 FYNNEI, per germline. There are 15 residues in the CDR3. V was cut by 6 bases and J by 4 bases, with 16 bases left in between. CDR3 protein: CASSLEPTGGNTIYF. CDR3 coding DNA: TGTGCCAGCAGCTTAGAACCGACGGGAGGAAACACCATATATTTT.

The chain combines TRBV5-1 with TRBJ2-1; perhaps TRBD2 as D (6 bases). Trimming took off 0 bases at V and 0 bases at J, with 10 bases between the two ends. The CDR3 is made up of 16 amino acids. The germline V gene encodes CDR1 SGHRS and CDR2 YFSETQ. The DNA for the CDR3 is TGCGCCAGCAGCTTGGAGGAGGGGAGCTCCTACAATGAGCAGTTCTTC. The encoded protein is CASSLEEGSSYNEQFF.

The V gene is TRBV9, the J gene TRBJ2-1, with TRBD2 identical over 14 bases. V trimming: 4 bases; J trimming: 5 bases; junction bases outside the gene matches: 14. Germline V lookup: CDR1 SGDLS, CDR2 YYNGEE. This CDR3 has 19 residues. CDR3 DNA sequence: TGTGCCAGCAGCCCACCTAACGGACTAGCGGGAGGATGGCACAATGAGCAGTTCTTC. Amino acid sequence: CASSPPNGLAGGWHNEQFF.